This TCR beta chain originates from a study of blood T cells in healthy people across ages. Together with a sample-barcoded 5' primer, a J-beta primer mix was included in a second PCR lasting about 7 to 12 cycles. A single record per CDR3 protein comes from TCRdb applying MiXCR to the 5' RACE reads. Seen here are 1.8 million or so distinct CDR3 sequences, around 40% observed once, and the top ten hold approximately 22%. Sample: blood. The TCR sequence derives from a human donor in good health.

For the CDR3, the DNA is TGTGCCAGCAGCCCCGAAAGGAGCAATGAGCAGTTCTTC. It encodes CASSPERSNEQFF. The V call is TRBV7-9, the J call TRBJ2-1; the D is unclear. The V and J ends lost 5 bases and 6 bases respectively, with 11 bases between them. This CDR3 has 13 residues. The V gene's germline CDR1 is SEHNR and CDR2 FQNEAQ (reference sequence). The complete variable domain, with remaining parts taken from reference TRBV7-9 and TRBJ2-1, reads DTGVSQNPRHKITKRGQNVTFRCDPISEHNRLYWYRQTLGQGPEFLTYFQNEAQLEKSRLLSDRFSAERPKGSFSTLEIQRTEQGDSAMYLCASSPERSNEQFFGPGTRLTVL.